Presented here are 4 T cell receptor beta chains from one specimen sequenced in a study of blood T cell repertoires in COVID-19. Clones were read by immunoSEQ multiplex PCR, and TCRdb kept only the in-frame ones, dropping some. Of under 150,000 clones listed, approximately 80% are singletons. Sequencing was carried out using peripheral blood. Receptor source: a man aged 70-80 years with acute or convalescent COVID-19.

The chain couples TRBV4-1 to TRBJ2-7; D is perhaps TRBD1 (5 bases). This CDR3 is 17 amino acids long. Per the germline V gene, CDR1 is MGHRA and CDR2 is YSYEKL. V lost 0 bases to trimming and J lost 0 bases, with 15 bases between them. DNA for the CDR3: TGCGCCAGCAGCCAAGAATCAATCAGGGCCAGCTCCTACGAGCAGTACTTC. This codes for CASSQESIRASSYEQYF.

The chain carries TRBV11-2 and TRBJ2-7, with 8 bases lining up with TRBD2. The CDR3 has 15 residues. Trimming took 5 bases from V and 0 from J; bases not matched to a gene: 6. The germline gives CDR1 SGHAT, CDR2 FQNNGV. The CDR3 bases are TGTGCCAGCAGCCCGGGACTAGGGCCCTCCTACGAGCAGTACTTC. Its translation is CASSPGLGPSYEQYF. Filled out from reference TRBV11-2 and TRBJ2-7, the complete variable domain reads EAGVAQSPRYKIIEKRQSVAFWCNPISGHATLYWYQQILGQGPKLLIQFQNNGVVDDSQLPKDRFSAERLKGVDSTLKIQPAKLEDSAVYLCASSPGLGPSYEQYFGPGTRLTVT.

This chain connects TRBV5-1 to TRBJ1-6; D is undetermined. Deletions cut 0 bases from V and 7 bases from J, with 11 bases between. CDR3 size: 15 residues. The germline V gene encodes CDR1 SGHRS and CDR2 YFSETQ. The CDR3 sequence: CASSLGPGWNSPLHF. The CDR3 nucleotides are TGCGCCAGCAGCTTGGGGCCAGGTTGGAATTCACCCCTCCACTTT.

This sequence joins TRBV19 and TRBJ1-5; D possibly corresponds to TRBD1 (5 bases). Trimming stripped 5 bases from V and 3 bases from J, with 8 bases between. The CDR3 totals 13 residues. Looked up from germline, CDR1 is LNHDA and CDR2 is SQIVND (reference sequence). The CDR3 coding sequence is TGTGCCAGTAGTGCAGGGAACAATCAGCCCCAGCATTTT. The encoded protein is CASSAGNNQPQHF.